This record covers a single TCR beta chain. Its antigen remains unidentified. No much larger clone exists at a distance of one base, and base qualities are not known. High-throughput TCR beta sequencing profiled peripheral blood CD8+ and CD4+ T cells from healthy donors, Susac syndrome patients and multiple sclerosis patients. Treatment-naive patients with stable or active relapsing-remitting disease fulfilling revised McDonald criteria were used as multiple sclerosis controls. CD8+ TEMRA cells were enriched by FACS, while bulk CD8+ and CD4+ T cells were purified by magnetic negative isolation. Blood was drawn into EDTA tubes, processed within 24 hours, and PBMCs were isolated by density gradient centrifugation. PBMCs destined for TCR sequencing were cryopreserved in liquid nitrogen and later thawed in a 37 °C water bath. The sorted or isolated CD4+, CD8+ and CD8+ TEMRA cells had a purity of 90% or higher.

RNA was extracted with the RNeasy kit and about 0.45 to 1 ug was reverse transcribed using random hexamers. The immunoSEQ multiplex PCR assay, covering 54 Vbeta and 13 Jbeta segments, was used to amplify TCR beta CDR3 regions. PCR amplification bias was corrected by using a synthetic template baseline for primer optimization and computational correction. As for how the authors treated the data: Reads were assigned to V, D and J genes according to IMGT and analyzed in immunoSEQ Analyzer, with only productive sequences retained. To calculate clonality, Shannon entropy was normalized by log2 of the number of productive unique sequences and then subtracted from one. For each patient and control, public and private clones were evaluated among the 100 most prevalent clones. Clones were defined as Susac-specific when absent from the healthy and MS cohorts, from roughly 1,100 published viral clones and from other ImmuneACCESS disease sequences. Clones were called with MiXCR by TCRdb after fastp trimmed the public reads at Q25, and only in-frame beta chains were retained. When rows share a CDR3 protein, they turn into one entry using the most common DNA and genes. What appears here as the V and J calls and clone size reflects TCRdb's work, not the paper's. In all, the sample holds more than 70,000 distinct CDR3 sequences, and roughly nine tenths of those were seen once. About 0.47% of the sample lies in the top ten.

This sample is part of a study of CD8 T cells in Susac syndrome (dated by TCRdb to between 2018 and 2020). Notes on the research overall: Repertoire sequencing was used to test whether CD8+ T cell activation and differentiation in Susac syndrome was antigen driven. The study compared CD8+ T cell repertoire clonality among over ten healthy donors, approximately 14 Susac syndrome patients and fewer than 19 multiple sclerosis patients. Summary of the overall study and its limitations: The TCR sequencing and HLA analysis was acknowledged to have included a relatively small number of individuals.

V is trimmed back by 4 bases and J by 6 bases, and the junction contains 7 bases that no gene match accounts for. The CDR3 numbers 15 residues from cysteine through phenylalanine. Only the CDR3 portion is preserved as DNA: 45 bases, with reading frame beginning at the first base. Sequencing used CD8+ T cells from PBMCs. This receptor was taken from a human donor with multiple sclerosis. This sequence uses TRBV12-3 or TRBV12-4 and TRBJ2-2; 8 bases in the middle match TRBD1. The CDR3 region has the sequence CASSSRTGRSGELFF. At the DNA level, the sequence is TGTGCCAGCAGTTCTAGGACAGGGCGGTCCGGGGAGCTGTTTTTT.